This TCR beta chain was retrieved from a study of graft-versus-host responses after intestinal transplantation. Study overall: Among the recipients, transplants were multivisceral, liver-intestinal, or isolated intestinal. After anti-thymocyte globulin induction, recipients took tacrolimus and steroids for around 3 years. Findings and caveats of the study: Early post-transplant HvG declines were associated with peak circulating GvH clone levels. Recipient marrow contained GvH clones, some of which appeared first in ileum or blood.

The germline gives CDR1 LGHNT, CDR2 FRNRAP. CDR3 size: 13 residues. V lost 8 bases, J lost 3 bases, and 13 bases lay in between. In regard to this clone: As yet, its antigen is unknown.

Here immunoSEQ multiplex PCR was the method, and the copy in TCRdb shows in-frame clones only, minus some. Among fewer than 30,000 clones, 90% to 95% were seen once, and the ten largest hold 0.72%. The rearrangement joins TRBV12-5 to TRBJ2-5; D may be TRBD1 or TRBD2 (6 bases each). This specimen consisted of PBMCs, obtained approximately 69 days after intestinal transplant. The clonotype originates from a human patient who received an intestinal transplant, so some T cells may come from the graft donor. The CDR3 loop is CASRGDPEETQYF. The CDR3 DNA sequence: TGTGCTAGTAGGGGGGACCCAGAAGAGACCCAGTACTTC. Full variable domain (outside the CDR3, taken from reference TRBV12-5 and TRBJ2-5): DARVTQTPRHKVTEMGQEVTMRCQPILGHNTVFWYRQTMMQGLELLAYFRNRAPLDDSGMPKDRFSAEMPDATLATLKIQPSEPRDSAVYFCASRGDPEETQYFGPGTRLLVL.